In this sample, the clone carrying this T cell receptor beta chain turned up once. Its specificity is not known. These data are taken from a study of shared clonotypes between healthy human individuals. Libraries were prepared by immunoSEQ multiplex PCR; TCRdb keeps only in-frame clonotypes and omits some of them. This table holds some 2,500,000 clones, under 95% found once. General study findings and limits: Depth of sequencing was expected to influence donor clonotype sharing.

Germline assignment: CDR1 SGHNT and CDR2 YYREEE (reference sequence). There are 14 residues in the CDR3. Trimming stripped 0 bases from V and 5 bases from J, with 12 bases between. The chain recombines TRBV5-4 with TRBJ2-7, with a weak D call TRBD2 (5 bases). The TCR sequence derives from a young man in good health. Some clones in this sample may be carry-over from other donors' samples. Source material: naive CD4+ T cells from PBMCs. Subset: CD45RA+ positively selected. The chain's CDR3 is CASSLVKGANEQYF. DNA of the CDR3: TGTGCCAGCAGCTTGGTAAAGGGAGCCAACGAGCAGTACTTC.